Listed below are T cell receptor beta chains from one sample, sequenced in a study of graft-versus-host responses after intestinal transplantation. These receptors are not linked to any known antigen. The assay was immunoSEQ multiplex PCR, and TCRdb's table has in-frame clones only and misses some. The table lists roughly 92,000 clones, about 90% of them singletons. The material was unstimulated CD4+ T cells sorted from spleen or lymph node cells, obtained before intestinal transplant. These receptors came from a human donor who received an intestinal transplant. CDR3s include the opening cysteine and the closing phenylalanine or tryptophan. Fields, in order: V gene, CDR3 protein.

TRBV5-1	CASRMEWGVTGNTIYF
TRBV18	CASSPGTGGSYEQYF
TRBV5-1	CASSLSAGTGGYTF
TRBV5-1	CASSSRQEETQYF
TRBV5-1	CASSLSLTSGTHPSSYEQYF
TRBV5-4	CASSLTRANTGNFYGYTF
TRBV6-5	CASSLYVGLHYEQYF
TRBV6-6	CASSYGDTGGGYEQYF
TRBV7-9	CASSSRLAGDTGELFF
TRBV11-2	CASCGPNNSPLHF
TRBV5-4	CASSLVAGLAGGWSDTQYF
TRBV6-6	CASSYSHRTYEKLFF
TRBV15	CATSRDRGTGSYEQYF
TRBV7-2	CASSFASGGSDTQYF
TRBV18	CASSQQGNTEAFF
TRBV19	CASRSPRQRITGELFF
TRBV5-1	CASSLERGIPYEQYF
TRBV20-1	CSAEDRRSQYF
TRBV25-1	CASSEYSRGGNTEAFF
TRBV6-1	CASKPTRTVNYGYTF
TRBV10-3	CAISGLTGEQYF
TRBV12-5	CASGLTGGEETQYF
TRBV5-5	CASSFSGGASEQYF
TRBV6-6	CASRTTREADTQYF
TRBV4-2	CASSQELEVAAFF
TRBV11-3	CASSLGSGGGTQYF
TRBV21-1	CASSKGEVSNQPQHF
TRBV6-5	CASGLSYSPNTEAFF
TRBV10-3	CAISGQSSGRPYNEQFF
TRBV11-3	CASSPRGQLTGELFF
TRBV4-2	CASSQRGGNTEAFF
TRBV7-2	CASSFRLLGAYGYTF
TRBV7-8	CASSQGSGNTIYF
TRBV11-2	CASSLGGGFEQYF
TRBV10-3	CAIRDSWDNSPLHF
TRBV25-1	CASSAGQGAAFF
TRBV18	CASSQTRQGGEQYF
TRBV2	CASRPRGEQFF
TRBV6-5	CASSYQLTGYNSPLHF
TRBV5-1	CASSLDDRSFGYTF
TRBV9	CASSGTGKLFF
TRBV10-3	CAISGTIPTGELFF